Presented here are 13 T cell receptor beta chains from one specimen sequenced in a study of cytomegalovirus exposure and HLA in healthy donors. Clones were read by immunoSEQ multiplex PCR, and TCRdb kept only the in-frame ones, dropping some. The sample holds 150,000 or so clones; 86% are singletons and the top ten take around 22%. Sequencing was carried out using PBMCs. These receptor sequences come from a man aged 18 to 29 in good health and CMV-seropositive.

V usage is TRBV5-1 and J usage is TRBJ2-1, with unresolved D. Looked up from germline, CDR1 is SGHRS and CDR2 is YFSETQ. The V end lost 7 bases, the J end lost 9 bases, and 11 bases lay between the germline ends. The CDR3 is 11 residues long. The CDR3 sequence: CASAQEAEQFF. The CDR3 DNA sequence: TGCGCCAGCGCCCAAGAGGCTGAGCAGTTCTTC. The full variable domain, its missing parts supplied by reference TRBV5-1 and TRBJ2-1, is KAGVTQTPRYLIKTRGQQVTLSCSPISGHRSVSWYQQTPGQGLQFLFEYFSETQRNKGNFPGRFSGRQFSNSRSEMNVSTLELGDSALYLCASAQEAEQFFGPGTRLTVL.

J is TRBJ2-5 and V is TRBV4-1; 14 bases match TRBD2. J was trimmed by 4 bases and V by 4 bases; bases with no gene match: 8. This CDR3 comprises 17 residues. The germline gives CDR1 MGHRA, CDR2 YSYEKL. This CDR3 reads CASSRRLAGGPPETQYF. The CDR3 DNA reads as TGCGCCAGCAGCCGCAGACTAGCGGGAGGGCCCCCAGAGACCCAGTACTTC.

The chain employs TRBV6-6 and TRBJ2-1; TRBD2 is a possible D gene (5 bases). Germline lookup yields CDR1 MNHNY and CDR2 SVGAGI (reference sequence). Trimming removed 0 bases at V and 7 bases at J, with 13 bases between. The CDR3 is 15 residues long. CDR3 in amino acids: CASSYSSARRNEQFF. In DNA form, the CDR3 reads TGTGCCAGCAGTTACTCTAGCGCCCGGAGGAATGAGCAGTTCTTC.

The chain couples TRBV18 to TRBJ1-1, with D unresolved. Per germline, CDR1 KGHSH and CDR2 LQKENI. The CDR3 is made up of 12 amino acids. V lost 3 bases and J lost 11, with 13 bases in between. This chain's CDR3 is CASSPLESRAFF. The CDR3 DNA sequence: TGTGCCAGCTCACCCTTGGAGAGTAGGGCTTTCTTT.

The chain couples TRBV5-8 to TRBJ2-5; no firm D call. This CDR3 region has 15 residues. V lost 4 bases to trimming and J lost 5 bases, with 18 bases between them. The germline gives CDR1 SGHTS, CDR2 YDEGEE. This CDR3 reads CASSQYLGELETQYF. CDR3 bases: TGTGCCAGCAGCCAATACCTGGGCGAATTGGAGACCCAGTACTTC.

This sequence joins TRBV4-2 and TRBJ2-3, with 7 bases fitting TRBD1. The germline V gene encodes CDR1 LGHNA and CDR2 YNFKEQ. The CDR3 covers 15 residues. V shed 5 bases, J shed 6 bases, and the junction held 11 bases outside the gene matches. CDR3 residues: CASSTTTGNGDTQYF. Here the CDR3 DNA reads TGTGCCAGCAGCACAACGACAGGGAATGGGGATACGCAGTATTTT.

The chain combines TRBV27 with TRBJ1-2, with D perhaps TRBD1 (6 bases). Germline values: CDR1 MNHEY, CDR2 SMNVEV (reference sequence). V lost 5 bases and J 5 bases, leaving 18 bases between the germline ends. CDR3 length: 15 residues. This CDR3 reads CASSAAGAAGYGYTF. The CDR3 DNA reads TGTGCCAGCAGTGCCGCAGGGGCGGCAGGTTATGGCTACACCTTC.

This clone was counted once. V gene TRBV7-2 combines with J gene TRBJ2-1; TRBD2 matches at 13 bases. Germline V CDR1 and CDR2: SGHTA, FQGNSA. The J segment lost 7 bases and the V segment lost 4 bases, leaving 7 bases of the junction unmatched. The CDR3 has 16 amino acids. CDR3 sequence (DNA): TGTGCCAGCAGCTCCATACTAGCGGGAGGGCCGAATGAGCAGTTCTTC. Its translation is CASSSILAGGPNEQFF. The full variable domain, in which reference TRBV7-2 and TRBJ2-1 provide the parts outside the CDR3, is GAGVSQSPSNKVTEKGKDVELRCDPISGHTALYWYRQSLGQGLEFLIYFQGNSAPDKSGLPSDRFSAERTGGSVSTLTIQRTQQEDSAVYLCASSSILAGGPNEQFFGPGTRLTVL.

CDR3 loop: CASSPGTLKGYTF. The DNA of the CDR3 is TGTGCCAGCAGTCCCGGTACTCTGAAAGGCTACACCTTC. The chain is built from TRBV5-6 and TRBJ1-2; D ambiguous. The CDR3 contains 13 residues. Germline V gene data show CDR1 as SGHDT and CDR2 as YYEEEE. Trimming removed 5 bases from V and 8 bases from J, with 16 bases in between.

This chain links TRBV11-2 with TRBJ2-6; 9 nucleotides agree with TRBD1. The CDR3 sequence is 16 residues long. V was pared by 5 bases and J by 2 bases, with 4 bases of the junction left unmatched. CDR1 SGHAT and CDR2 FQNNGV come from the germline V gene. The CDR3 DNA reads TGTGCCAGCAGCCAGGGACAGGGAACTGGGGCCAACGTCCTGACTTTC. This translates into CASSQGQGTGANVLTF.

The chain is built from TRBV6-1 and TRBJ2-5; tentatively, D is TRBD2 (5 bases). Trimming removed 1 base from V and 5 bases from J, with 8 bases in between. From germline, CDR1 is MNHNS and CDR2 SASEGT. This CDR3 comprises 13 residues. This chain's CDR3 is CASSEGEHETQYF. The DNA of the CDR3 is TGTGCCAGCAGTGAAGGGGAGCACGAGACCCAGTACTTC.

This chain connects TRBV11-2 to TRBJ2-7, with D maybe TRBD1 (5 bases). The germline CDR1 and CDR2 sequences are SGHAT and FQNNGV. V was trimmed by 5 bases and J by 1 base, leaving 9 bases between them. This CDR3 has 13 residues. The CDR3 here is CASSQGDSYEQYF. The CDR3 coding sequence is TGTGCCAGCAGCCAAGGGGATTCCTACGAGCAGTACTTC.

The chain joins TRBV29-1 to TRBJ2-7, with 7 positions matching TRBD1. From germline, CDR1 is SQVTM and CDR2 ANQGSEA. Unmatched junction bases numbered 7, after V lost 4 bases and J lost 4 bases. The CDR3 runs to 13 residues. This CDR3 is CSVGEGAQYEQYF. DNA for the CDR3: TGCAGCGTTGGTGAGGGGGCCCAATACGAGCAGTACTTC.